These T cell receptor beta chains were read from a single sample in a study of graft-versus-host responses after intestinal transplantation. Repertoires were generated with immunoSEQ multiplex PCR, while TCRdb's copy carries only in-frame clones and drops some. The profile shows 100,000 or so clones, roughly nine tenths of them singletons. Their antigens remain unidentified. Sequencing used unstimulated CD4+ T cells sorted from spleen or lymph node cells, obtained before intestinal transplant. These receptors all come from a human donor who received an intestinal transplant. Both conserved end residues are part of each CDR3. A D gene is named only where the DNA matches it firmly. Clone size is stated in some rows and not others, as once, few, many or a class when expanded.

j_call,v_call,clone_size,d_call,cdr3_aa,cdr3_nt
TRBJ2-6,TRBV4-1,NA,NA,CASSQDPISGANVLTF,TGCGCCAGCAGCCAAGACCCCATCTCTGGGGCCAACGTCCTGACTTTC
TRBJ2-6,TRBV2,NA,NA,CASVGLSGANVLTF,TGTGCCAGCGTAGGACTCTCTGGGGCCAACGTCCTGACTTTC
TRBJ1-2,TRBV6-5,NA,NA,CASSPSGGTYGYTF,TGTGCCAGCAGTCCCTCGGGAGGGACCTATGGCTACACCTTC
TRBJ1-2,TRBV11-2,NA,NA,CASSLLRGGDGYTF,TGTGCCAGCAGCTTATTAAGAGGGGGGGATGGCTACACCTTC
TRBJ2-5,TRBV7-2,NA,TRBD2,CASSLSGGAFDETQYF,TGTGCCAGCAGTCTGAGCGGGGGGGCCTTTGATGAGACCCAGTACTTC
TRBJ2-1,TRBV6-4,NA,TRBD1,CASSAGTGSYNEQFF,TGTGCCAGCAGTGCCGGGACAGGGAGTTACAATGAGCAGTTCTTC
TRBJ1-1,TRBV27,NA,NA,CASSPYPNTEAFF,TGTGCCAGCAGTCCCTATCCGAACACTGAAGCTTTCTTT
TRBJ2-1,TRBV11-3,once,NA,CASSSGGHSYNEQFF,TGTGCCAGCAGCAGCGGCGGTCACTCCTACAATGAGCAGTTCTTC
TRBJ2-7,TRBV7-9,NA,TRBD2,CASSPTLAGGLLKQYF,TGTGCCAGCAGTCCAACCCTAGCGGGAGGTTTGTTAAAGCAGTACTTC
TRBJ2-3,TRBV4-2,NA,NA,CASSLKGGTDTQYF,TGTGCCAGCAGCCTAAAAGGGGGCACAGATACGCAGTATTTT
TRBJ1-4,TRBV23-1,NA,NA,CASSQPQGTNEKLFF,TGCGCCAGCAGTCAACCCCAGGGGACTAATGAAAAACTGTTTTTT
TRBJ2-1,TRBV21-1,NA,NA,CASSMRQGAHEQFF,TGTGCCAGCAGCATGAGACAGGGGGCCCATGAGCAGTTCTTC
TRBJ2-1,TRBV7-3,NA,NA,CASSTGSSYNEQFF,TGTGCCAGCAGCACCGGGAGCTCCTACAATGAGCAGTTCTTC
TRBJ2-5,TRBV2,NA,TRBD2,CASSERGSGQQTQYF,TGTGCCAGCAGTGAGAGGGGTAGCGGGCAACAGACCCAGTACTTC
TRBJ2-5,TRBV5-4,NA,NA,CASSLAVAGETQYF,TGTGCCAGCAGCTTGGCCGTGGCAGGCGAGACCCAGTACTTC
TRBJ1-2,TRBV27,NA,TRBD1,CASSRQTGNPYGYTF,TGTGCCAGCAGTCGACAGACAGGGAACCCCTATGGCTACACCTTC
TRBJ1-4,TRBV14,NA,NA,CASSRLRLTNEKLFF,TGTGCCAGCAGCCGTCTCAGGCTAACTAATGAAAAACTGTTTTTT
TRBJ1-4,TRBV6-5,NA,TRBD1,CASSWTGEPNEKLFF,TGTGCCAGCAGTTGGACAGGGGAACCTAATGAAAAACTGTTTTTT
TRBJ2-7,TRBV30,once,TRBD1,CAWGQGPNSYEQYF,TGTGCCTGGGGACAGGGCCCGAACTCCTACGAGCAGTACTTC
TRBJ1-6,TRBV11-2,once,NA,CASSRQPNSPLHF,TGTGCCAGCAGCCGACAGCCCAATTCACCCCTCCACTTT
TRBJ2-3,TRBV6-6,NA,NA,CASSYYRGTDTQYF,TGTGCCAGCAGTTACTACCGCGGCACAGATACGCAGTATTTT
TRBJ1-5,TRBV28,NA,NA,CASSFRVRNQPQHF,TGTGCCAGCAGTTTCAGGGTCCGCAATCAGCCCCAGCATTTT
TRBJ1-2,TRBV10-3,NA,TRBD1,CAITGTGSGYTF,TGTGCCATCACAGGGACAGGGTCTGGCTACACCTTC
TRBJ2-7,TRBV10-3,NA,TRBD2,CAISESASGTSNEQYF,TGTGCCATCAGTGAGTCGGCTAGCGGGACAAGTAACGAGCAGTACTTC